This TCR beta chain emerged from a study of cytomegalovirus exposure and HLA in healthy donors. This CDR3 has 18 residues. Germline V gives CDR1 MGHRA, CDR2 YSYEKL. Trimming at V came to 3 bases and at J to 0 bases, leaving 13 bases not matched to a gene. Only in-frame clones appear in the TCRdb table, and some are missing; sequencing was by immunoSEQ multiplex PCR. The table shows approximately 58,000 clones, with 90% to 95% occurring only once. On this clone: Its antigen is as yet unknown.

Study results and caveats: According to the study, around 150 TCR beta chains were cytomegalovirus-associated. With high specificity and sensitivity, the classifier reportedly diagnosed cytomegalovirus status. CMV antigen specificity was confirmed in vitro for a few CMV-associated chains.

The clonotype comes from a woman in her twenties or thirties in good health and CMV-seronegative. The rearrangement joins TRBV4-1 to TRBJ1-1; TRBD1 matches 7 bases. The material sequenced was PBMCs. Here the CDR3 reads CASSHTAQPGQMNTEAFF. Here the CDR3 DNA reads TGCGCCAGCAGCCACACCGCTCAACCGGGACAGATGAACACTGAAGCTTTCTTT.